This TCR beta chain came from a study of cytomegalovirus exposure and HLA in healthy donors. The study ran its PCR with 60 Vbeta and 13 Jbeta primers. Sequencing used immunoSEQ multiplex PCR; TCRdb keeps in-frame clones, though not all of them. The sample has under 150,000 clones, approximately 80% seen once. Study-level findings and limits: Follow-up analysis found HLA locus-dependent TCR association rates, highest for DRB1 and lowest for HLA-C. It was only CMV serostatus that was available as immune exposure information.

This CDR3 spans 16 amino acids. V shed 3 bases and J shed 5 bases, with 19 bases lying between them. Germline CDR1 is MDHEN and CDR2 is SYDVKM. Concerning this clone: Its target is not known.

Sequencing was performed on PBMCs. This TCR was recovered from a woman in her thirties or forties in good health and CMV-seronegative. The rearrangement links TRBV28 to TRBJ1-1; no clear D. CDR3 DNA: TGTGCCAGCAGTTTTTCACTAATACGGGGTGAGACTGAAGCTTTCTTT. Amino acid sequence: CASSFSLIRGETEAFF.